Below, 31 T cell receptor beta chains from the same sample are listed, as sequenced in a study of T-cell reconstitution after alpha-beta-depleted transplantation in children. Preparation of the TCRbeta library was carried out with unique molecular identifiers. TCRdb reanalysed the PCR reads using MiXCR and keeps one entry per CDR3 protein. The sample lists fewer than 750,000 distinct CDR3 sequences, roughly 30% occurring once. This sample comprised PBMCs, obtained before TCRalphabeta/CD19-depleted stem cell transplant. These TCRs come from a boy younger than two with Wiskott-Aldrich syndrome, due to receive a stem cell transplant.

This clonotype appeared a few times. The chain uses TRBV5-1 and TRBJ2-7, with D possibly matching TRBD2 (5 bases). This CDR3 is 17 amino acids long. V lost 0 bases, J lost 5 bases, and 21 bases lay in between. Germline values: CDR1 SGHRS, CDR2 YFSETQ. The CDR3 nucleotides read TGCGCCAGCAGCTTGGGATCTCGGGCTCCTAGCACCCACGAGCAGTACTTC. Its protein product is CASSLGSRAPSTHEQYF.

The chain combines TRBV12-3 or TRBV12-4 with TRBJ2-1, with TRBD2 identical over 8 bases. The CDR3 extends over 15 amino acids. J was trimmed by 8 bases and V by 3 bases; bases with no gene match: 9. CDR3 region: CASSFLAGGGDEQFF. The CDR3 DNA is TGTGCCAGCAGTTTTCTCGCGGGGGGTGGTGATGAGCAGTTCTTC.

The chain employs TRBV4-2 and TRBJ2-5; the match to TRBD2 covers 7 bases. Germline-derived CDR1 and CDR2 are LGHNA and YNFKEQ. Trimming at V came to 0 bases and at J to 3 bases, leaving 4 bases not matched to a gene. The CDR3 is 15 amino acids. CDR3 sequence: CASSQEGLAEETQYF. DNA of the CDR3: TGTGCCAGCAGCCAAGAAGGGCTAGCGGAAGAGACCCAGTACTTC.

The V gene is TRBV13, the J gene TRBJ2-1, with 9 bases lining up with TRBD2. This CDR3 contains 16 residues. CDR1 is PRHDT, CDR2 FYEKMQ, per germline (reference sequence). V shed 2 bases, J shed 8 bases, and the junction held 10 bases outside the gene matches. DNA for the CDR3: TGTGCCAGCAGCTTAAGGCGGGAGGGCCTAAGGCATGAGCAGTTCTTC. This encodes CASSLRREGLRHEQFF.

The CDR3 reads CASSYQPTFYGAFF. As DNA, the CDR3 is TGTGCCAGCAGTTATCAGCCGACCTTTTATGGAGCTTTCTTT. The rearrangement uses TRBV6-5 and TRBJ1-1; D gene ambiguous. The CDR3 totals 14 residues. The V end was cut by 3 bases, the J end by 10 bases, with 18 bases between. Germline CDR1 reads MNHEY; CDR2 reads SVGAGI.

This clonotype was found many times. The chain recombines TRBV7-3 with TRBJ2-1; 8 bases are a match to TRBD2. The germline CDR1 and CDR2 sequences are SGHTA and FQGTGA. This CDR3 comprises 15 residues. V dropped 5 bases and J dropped 4; count of bases not matched to a gene: 7. CDR3 bases: TGTGCCAGCAGCGACCTAGCGGGTGGATACAATGAGCAGTTCTTC. It specifies CASSDLAGGYNEQFF.

The V call is TRBV3-1, the J call TRBJ2-7, with D maybe TRBD1 (5 bases). This CDR3 comprises 15 residues. The ends were cut back, 0 bases at V and 6 bases at J, with 15 bases in the middle. The germline V gene encodes CDR1 LGHDT and CDR2 YNNKEL (reference sequence). The CDR3 DNA reads as TGTGCCAGCAGCCAAGATTTCAGGGAAATCCGCGAGCAGTACTTC. As protein: CASSQDFREIREQYF.

The chain has TRBV29-1 and TRBJ1-2; D unresolved. The CDR3 is 12 residues long. V lost 6 bases and J lost 5, with 13 bases in between. The germline V gene encodes CDR1 SQVTM and CDR2 ANQGSEA. The CDR3 loop is CSVAAGFYGYTF. The DNA of the CDR3 is TGCAGCGTGGCGGCGGGGTTTTATGGCTACACCTTC.

The rearrangement uses TRBV27 and TRBJ2-6; TRBD1 matches at 9 bases. This CDR3 comprises 18 residues. CDR1 is MNHEY and CDR2 is SMNVEV in the germline V gene (reference sequence). V dropped 0 bases and J dropped 0; count of bases not matched to a gene: 3. CDR3 nucleotide sequence: TGTGCCAGCAGTTTATCGGGACAGGGACCCTCTGGGGCCAACGTCCTGACTTTC. Translation: CASSLSGQGPSGANVLTF.

The chain couples TRBV19 to TRBJ2-3; 7 nucleotides match TRBD2. The trim removed 4 bases at V and 3 bases at J, leaving 10 bases unmatched. Germline V gene sequence: CDR1 LNHDA, CDR2 SQIVND (reference sequence). The length of the CDR3 is 16 residues. The CDR3 DNA reads as TGTGCCAGTAGTACTCCAATTGGCGGGAGAACAGATACGCAGTATTTT. This sequence encodes CASSTPIGGRTDTQYF.

This chain connects TRBV4-1 to TRBJ2-3; the D is unclear. Trimming took 4 bases from V and 2 from J, leaving 13 bases between them. The CDR3 is 15 amino acids. Looked up from germline, CDR1 is MGHRA and CDR2 is YSYEKL. The CDR3 DNA sequence: TGCGCCAGCAGCCGACCCTCCGCGTACACAGATACGCAGTATTTT. Encoded protein: CASSRPSAYTDTQYF.

Only a few counts were recorded for this clonotype. The V gene is TRBV20-1, the J gene TRBJ2-7; 8 positions match TRBD1. This CDR3 is 13 amino acids long. The germline CDR1 and CDR2 sequences are DFQATT and SNEGSKA (reference sequence). The junction had 9 bases not matched to a gene; V was cut back by 6 bases and J by 5 bases. DNA of the CDR3: TGCAGTGCAACAGGGGGGCCGGTCGACGAGCAGTACTTC. Amino acid sequence: CSATGGPVDEQYF.

The CDR3 reads CASSLIGQGNTIYF. CDR3 sequence (DNA): TGTGCCAGCAGTCTCATCGGACAGGGAAACACCATATATTTT. The chain recombines TRBV6-5 with TRBJ1-3; a weak D match, TRBD1 (6 bases). V was cut by 5 bases and J by 4 bases, with 12 bases left in between. The V gene's germline CDR1 is MNHEY and CDR2 SVGAGI. The CDR3 is 14 residues long.

The CDR3 spells CSASGLPDGYTF. In DNA, the CDR3 is TGCAGTGCTAGTGGTTTGCCGGATGGCTACACCTTC. The rearrangement uses TRBV20-1 and TRBJ1-2; D not resolved. Between the trimmed V and J ends, which lost 3 bases and 6 bases, there was a span of 11 bases. Germline V gives CDR1 DFQATT, CDR2 SNEGSKA (reference sequence). The CDR3 runs 12 residues.

Only a few counts were recorded for this clonotype. The CDR3 nucleotides are TGCGCCAGCAGTTCAAATGGCAATTCACCCCTCCACTTT. Translation: CASSSNGNSPLHF. The chain couples TRBV10-2 to TRBJ1-6, with D unresolved. Trimming pared 5 bases from V and 7 bases from J, leaving 9 bases between. Germline V gene data show CDR1 as WSHSY and CDR2 as SAAADI. This CDR3 is built from 13 residues.

As DNA, the CDR3 is TGTGCCAGCAGCCATGAAAATAATCAGCCCCAGCATTTT. It yields the protein CASSHENNQPQHF. The V call is TRBV6-2 or TRBV6-3, the J call TRBJ1-5; unclear D gene. The V end was cut by 6 bases, the J end by 4 bases, with 10 bases between. CDR1 and CDR2 (germline): MNHEY, SVGEGT. The CDR3 contains 13 residues.

The chain's CDR3 is CSARGGLGVVQYF. The CDR3 DNA reads as TGCAGTGCTAGAGGAGGGCTCGGGGTTGTTCAGTACTTC. The chain links TRBV20-1 to TRBJ2-4, with D tentatively TRBD2 (5 bases). Deletions cut 1 base from V and 11 bases from J, with 15 bases between. CDR3 size: 13 residues. The V gene's germline CDR1 is DFQATT and CDR2 SNEGSKA (reference sequence).

V is TRBV20-1 and J is TRBJ2-5, with D possibly being TRBD2 (5 bases). Deletions cut 6 bases from V and 1 base from J, with 12 bases between. Per germline, CDR1 DFQATT and CDR2 SNEGSKA (reference sequence). CDR3 length: 13 amino acids. The CDR3 nucleotides read TGCAGTGCCTCCGGCGGAGGCCAAGAGACCCAGTACTTC. The encoded protein is CSASGGGQETQYF.

There are a few counts of this clonotype. The chain recombines TRBV11-2 with TRBJ2-2; TRBD1 agrees at 7 bases. V lost 1 base and J lost 4; bases outside the gene matches: 3. Germline assignment: CDR1 SGHAT and CDR2 FQNNGV. The CDR3 totals 15 residues. CDR3 nucleotide sequence: TGTGCCAGCAGCTTAGCGGGGACAGTCACCGGGGAGCTGTTTTTT. The encoded protein is CASSLAGTVTGELFF.

This clonotype was seen only a few times. As DNA, the CDR3 is TGTGCCAGCAGCCGACAGGCGACCACAGATACGCAGTATTTT. Protein product: CASSRQATTDTQYF. The rearrangement links TRBV7-6 to TRBJ2-3; a weak D match, TRBD1 (6 bases). The germline gives CDR1 SGHVS, CDR2 FNYEAQ. The V end lost 5 bases, the J end lost 2 bases, and 11 bases lay between the germline ends. This CDR3 spans 14 amino acids.

The genes are TRBV10-3 and TRBJ2-4, with 12 bases fitting TRBD2. The CDR3 is made up of 15 amino acids. Trimming took 0 bases from V and 7 from J; bases not matched to a gene: 1. The V gene's germline CDR1 is ENHRY and CDR2 SYGVKD. The CDR3 spells CAISESTSGSNIQYF. The CDR3 DNA reads TGTGCCATCAGTGAGTCGACTAGCGGGAGTAACATTCAGTACTTC.

The chain uses TRBV5-1 and TRBJ1-6, with D possibly TRBD1 on 5 matching bases. This CDR3 has 15 residues. The V gene lost 1 base and the J gene lost 4 bases, with 9 bases spanning the gap. Germline V gene sequence: CDR1 SGHRS, CDR2 YFSETQ. CDR3 sequence (DNA): TGCGCCAGCAGCTTGAACACAGGATATAATTCACCCCTCCACTTT. Encoded protein: CASSLNTGYNSPLHF.

This clonotype was recorded a few times. CDR3 loop: CASSPTGALTGELFF. CDR3 DNA sequence: TGTGCCAGCAGTCCTACAGGGGCCCTCACCGGGGAGCTGTTTTTT. The gene calls are TRBV6-1 and TRBJ2-2; TRBD1 agrees at 7 bases. The germline gives CDR1 MNHNS, CDR2 SASEGT. V lost 5 bases and J lost 4; bases outside the gene matches: 7. CDR3 length equals 15 residues.

V and J are TRBV20-1 and TRBJ1-2; D uncertain. CDR1 is DFQATT, CDR2 SNEGSKA, per germline (reference sequence). The CDR3 runs to 12 residues. Between the trimmed V and J ends, which lost 4 bases and 4 bases, there was a span of 10 bases. The CDR3 loop reads CSAIDLPYGYTF. CDR3 in DNA: TGCAGTGCTATAGACCTTCCCTATGGCTACACCTTC.

The sample holds a few counts of this clonotype. The chain has TRBV28 and TRBJ2-3, with 13 bases matching TRBD2. This CDR3 comprises 13 residues. V was pared by 6 bases and J by 9 bases, with 3 bases of the junction left unmatched. The germline gives CDR1 MDHEN, CDR2 SYDVKM. For the CDR3, the DNA is TGTGCCAGCAGCCGGACTAGCGGGAGAACGCAGTATTTT. Residues: CASSRTSGRTQYF.

This clonotype was counted only a few times. The chain recombines TRBV7-2 with TRBJ2-7; D gene unclear. Germline V gives CDR1 SGHTA, CDR2 FQGNSA. CDR3 length: 14 amino acids. Trimming cost V 4 bases and J 0 bases, with 10 bases left between them. CDR3 protein: CASSSWASSYEQYF. Here the CDR3 DNA reads TGTGCCAGCAGCTCGTGGGCGAGCTCCTACGAGCAGTACTTC.

A few counts support this clonotype. The V call is TRBV24-1, the J call TRBJ2-2; D not certain. V lost 5 bases, J lost 6 bases, and 9 bases lay in between. Germline lookup yields CDR1 KGHDR and CDR2 SFDVKD. There are 13 residues in the CDR3. The CDR3 DNA follows: TGTGCCACCAGTGGTGGACGACCCGGGGAGCTGTTTTTT. Its protein is CATSGGRPGELFF.

The gene calls are TRBV6-5 and TRBJ2-2; D is perhaps TRBD1 (6 bases). The CDR3 spans 14 residues. Germline CDR1 MNHEY, CDR2 SVGAGI. Trimming cost V 4 bases and J 5 bases, with 11 bases left between them. The CDR3 protein is CASSLGQATGELFF. The CDR3 nucleotides read TGTGCCAGCAGTTTGGGACAAGCGACCGGGGAGCTGTTTTTT.

The V and J genes are TRBV5-1 and TRBJ2-1; TRBD1 matches at 9 bases. The V gene end was trimmed by 4 bases and the J gene end by 5 bases; junction bases not matched to a gene: 7. In germline, CDR1 is SGHRS, CDR2 YFSETQ. The CDR3 has 15 amino acids. In DNA, the CDR3 is TGCGCCAGCAGCGCAGGACAGGGGACCGACAATGAGCAGTTCTTC. It yields the protein CASSAGQGTDNEQFF.

This clonotype came up many times. The rearrangement links TRBV5-1 to TRBJ2-2, with TRBD1 matching 9 bases. Looked up from germline, CDR1 is SGHRS and CDR2 is YFSETQ. The CDR3 length is 17 residues. J lost 4 bases, V lost 3 bases, and 10 bases had no gene match. CDR3 sequence: CASSSLPGTGSTGELFF. The CDR3 nucleotides read TGCGCCAGCAGCTCTTTACCCGGGACAGGGAGCACCGGGGAGCTGTTTTTT.

CDR3 loop: CATMGERGTGELFF. In DNA form, the CDR3 reads TGTGCCACTATGGGGGAGCGAGGCACGGGGGAGCTGTTTTTT. The chain joins TRBV12-3 or TRBV12-4 to TRBJ2-2; tentatively, D is TRBD1 or TRBD2 (5 bases each). The CDR3 contains 14 residues. V was cut by 10 bases and J by 8 bases, with 20 bases left in between.